This TCR beta chain came from a study of cytomegalovirus exposure and HLA in healthy donors. Overall study findings and caveats: One cluster of highly shared sequence variants probably arose as a sequencing artifact. The study listed 150 to 200 cytomegalovirus-associated TCR beta chains.

CDR1 is SGHRS, CDR2 YFSETQ, per germline. The V segment lost 0 bases and the J segment 0 bases; nucleotides outside the gene matches: 11. The CDR3 sequence is 19 residues long. Amplification used 60 Vbeta primers and 13 Jbeta primers. TCRdb's copy holds only in-frame clones and misses some; the assay was immunoSEQ multiplex PCR. The sample carries approximately 130,000 clones, 81% recorded once. This clone was counted a single time. What it binds is not known. This sequence originates from a man aged 18-30 years in good health and CMV-seronegative. Material for sequencing was PBMCs. The chain combines TRBV5-1 with TRBJ2-3; 9 bases are shared with TRBD1. The CDR3 sequence: CASSLAGTGNPSSTDTQYF. In DNA form, the CDR3 reads TGCGCCAGCAGCTTGGCAGGGACAGGGAATCCCTCTAGCACAGATACGCAGTATTTT.